Shown below are 27 T cell receptor beta chains from a single sample sequenced in a study of blood T cell repertoires in COVID-19. TCRdb's table, derived via immunoSEQ multiplex PCR, lists solely in-frame clones and lacks some. The sample shows tens of thousands of clones, 80% to 95% of them seen only once. The specimen was peripheral blood. These receptors came from a human donor in a cohort sampled during active COVID-19.

The J gene is TRBJ2-3, the V gene TRBV19, with TRBD1 matching 10 bases. Losses at the gene ends were 6 bases for V and 1 base for J; bases not matched to a gene: 4. This CDR3 has 15 residues. CDR1 is LNHDA, CDR2 SQIVND, per germline (reference sequence). This CDR3 reads CASRAGTGGTDTQYF. CDR3 sequence (DNA): TGTGCCAGTAGGGCCGGGACAGGGGGCACAGATACGCAGTATTTT.

The chain employs TRBV10-2 and TRBJ1-2; D ambiguous. In germline, CDR1 is WSHSY, CDR2 SAAADI. V shed 7 bases and J shed 0 bases, with 12 bases lying between them. This CDR3 region has 14 residues. CDR3: CASTPQAPNYGYTF. The CDR3 DNA follows: TGCGCCAGCACCCCGCAGGCGCCTAACTATGGCTACACCTTC.

The genes are TRBV19 and TRBJ1-4; 7 bases match TRBD1. V lost 7 bases, J lost 0 bases, and 8 bases stayed unmatched. CDR3 length: 16 residues. Germline CDR1 LNHDA, CDR2 SQIVND (reference sequence). CDR3 coding DNA: TGTGCCAGTACCAACAGGGGATTTGCAACTAATGAAAAACTGTTTTTT. Its protein product is CASTNRGFATNEKLFF.

The rearrangement links TRBV6-6 to TRBJ2-7, with 9 bases fitting TRBD1. The junction had 9 bases not matched to a gene; V was cut back by 6 bases and J by 6 bases. This CDR3 region has 14 residues. Germline CDR1 MNHNY, CDR2 SVGAGI (reference sequence). The CDR3 sequence: CASSGTGRSGEQYF. CDR3 coding DNA: TGTGCCAGCAGCGGGACAGGGAGGTCCGGCGAGCAGTACTTC.

The V call is TRBV5-6, the J call TRBJ2-1, with 11 bases aligning to TRBD2. The ends lost 1 base at V and 0 bases at J; junction bases unmatched: 6. The germline gives CDR1 SGHDT, CDR2 YYEEEE. CDR3 length: 18 residues. The CDR3 coding sequence is TGTGCCAGCAGCTTGTCGATAGCGGGGGGGAGCTCCTACAATGAGCAGTTCTTC. Its protein is CASSLSIAGGSSYNEQFF.

This chain links TRBV7-2 with TRBJ2-4, with 7 bases lining up with TRBD2. V lost 4 bases and J lost 5; bases outside the gene matches: 11. Germline V CDR1 and CDR2: SGHTA, FQGNSA. The CDR3 is made up of 16 amino acids. The CDR3 nucleotides are TGTGCCAGCAGCTCCGCCGTGGGGAGGGGCGAAAACATTCAGTACTTC. Amino acids: CASSSAVGRGENIQYF.

V is TRBV5-1 and J is TRBJ2-5; TRBD1 matches 7 bases. The V gene's germline CDR1 is SGHRS and CDR2 YFSETQ. The V and J ends lost 4 bases and 4 bases, in that order; junction bases with no gene match: 7. The CDR3 extends over 14 amino acids. CDR3 DNA: TGCGCCAGCAGCGGAAGGGGGCGCGGAGAGACCCAGTACTTC. Its protein is CASSGRGRGETQYF.

The chain employs TRBV5-1 and TRBJ1-4; 8 bases line up with TRBD1. There are 15 residues in the CDR3. The germline V gene encodes CDR1 SGHRS and CDR2 YFSETQ. V lost 4 bases, J lost 6 bases, and 8 bases stayed unmatched. The CDR3 region is CASSPRQGNHEKLFF. CDR3 nucleotides: TGCGCCAGCAGCCCAAGACAGGGGAACCATGAAAAACTGTTTTTT.

The chain uses TRBV6-5 and TRBJ2-5; perhaps TRBD1 as D (6 bases). V lost 5 bases and J 4 bases, leaving 14 bases between the germline ends. CDR3 size: 14 residues. Looked up from germline, CDR1 is MNHEY and CDR2 is SVGAGI. For the CDR3, the DNA is TGTGCCAGCAGTCCGGCAGGGGTGGGAGAGACCCAGTACTTC. This translates into CASSPAGVGETQYF.

The CDR3 nucleotides are TGTGCCAGCAGCCCCGACAGGGCCCAAGAGACCCAGTACTTC. Amino acid sequence: CASSPDRAQETQYF. The chain employs TRBV7-2 and TRBJ2-5, with 7 bases that match TRBD1. After removal of 5 bases from V and 1 base from J, the junction contained 4 bases not matched to a gene. CDR3 length: 14 amino acids. The germline CDR1 and CDR2 sequences are SGHTA and FQGNSA.

The V gene is TRBV29-1, the J gene TRBJ2-2; D is possibly TRBD2 (5 bases). Germline V gene lookup returns CDR1 SQVTM and CDR2 ANQGSEA. The CDR3 spans 13 residues. The germline V and J ends were trimmed by 3 bases and 6 bases, with 11 bases remaining between them. The DNA of the CDR3 is TGCAGCGTTGACTTCTCCGGGGCCGGGGAGCTGTTTTTT. The encoded protein is CSVDFSGAGELFF.

The J gene is TRBJ2-3, the V gene TRBV7-2; 9 bases line up with TRBD2. The CDR3 sequence is 14 residues long. J was trimmed by 5 bases and V by 5 bases; bases with no gene match: 5. The germline V gene encodes CDR1 SGHTA and CDR2 FQGNSA. The CDR3 sequence is CASSPLAGKDTQYF. The CDR3 DNA reads TGTGCCAGCAGCCCCCTAGCGGGGAAAGATACGCAGTATTTT. Drawing the rest from reference TRBV7-2 and TRBJ2-3, the complete variable domain is GAGVSQSPSNKVTEKGKDVELRCDPISGHTALYWYRQSLGQGLEFLIYFQGNSAPDKSGLPSDRFSAERTGGSVSTLTIQRTQQEDSAVYLCASSPLAGKDTQYFGPGTRLTVL.

The chain combines TRBV6-6 with TRBJ1-4, with D unresolved. The CDR3 spans 14 residues. CDR1 is MNHNY, CDR2 SVGAGI, per germline (reference sequence). V was cut by 2 bases and J by 5 bases, with 9 bases left in between. The chain's CDR3 is CASSYPEENEKLFF. CDR3 DNA: TGTGCCAGCAGTTACCCGGAGGAGAATGAAAAACTGTTTTTT.

The CDR3 nucleotides are TGTGCCACCAGTGATTTGACCAGGGCTAACACTGAAGCTTTCTTT. This translates into CATSDLTRANTEAFF. This sequence joins TRBV24-1 and TRBJ1-1, with D possibly matching TRBD1 (5 bases). The V gene's germline CDR1 is KGHDR and CDR2 SFDVKD. This CDR3 has 15 amino acids. The V gene lost 0 bases and the J gene lost 2 bases, with 9 bases spanning the gap.

This clone was seen a handful of times. The V and J genes are TRBV21-1 and TRBJ1-2; TRBD1 reflects the table's D call only, with no check against the DNA. TRBV21-1 is given as a pseudogene. The CDR3 is made up of 15 amino acids. In DNA, the CDR3 is TGTGCCAGCAGCACCACAGGGGGCGCTTATTATGGCTACACCTTC. Amino acids: CASSTTGGAYYGYTF.

The rearrangement uses TRBV2 and TRBJ1-1; no clear D. This CDR3 region has 14 residues. Trimming removed 8 bases from V and 1 base from J, with 14 bases in between. The germline V gene has CDR1 SNHLY and CDR2 FYNNEI. CDR3 in amino acids: CASRGGRGNTEAFF. The CDR3 DNA sequence: TGTGCCAGCCGTGGCGGCAGAGGGAACACTGAAGCTTTCTTT.

CDR3 coding DNA: TGTGCCAGTAGTCCGCCTCTACCCGGTCAGCCCCAGCATTTT. Its protein is CASSPPLPGQPQHF. The J gene is TRBJ1-5, the V gene TRBV19; D not certain. The CDR3 is 14 amino acids. Per the germline V gene, CDR1 is LNHDA and CDR2 is SQIVND (reference sequence). V lost 5 bases, J lost 6 bases, and 14 bases lay in between.

The chain has TRBV19 and TRBJ1-5; a weak D match, TRBD1 (6 bases). Trimming cost V 5 bases and J 1 base, with 21 bases left between them. This CDR3 is built from 18 residues. Germline assignment: CDR1 LNHDA and CDR2 SQIVND (reference sequence). The CDR3 sequence is CASSFGRGARGSNQPQHF. The CDR3 DNA reads as TGTGCCAGTAGTTTCGGTCGGGGGGCCAGGGGCAGCAATCAGCCCCAGCATTTT.

This chain links TRBV12-5 with TRBJ1-5; maybe TRBD1 (6 bases). Trimming pared 0 bases from V and 6 bases from J, leaving 24 bases between. The CDR3 consists of 19 residues. Germline CDR1 and CDR2: LGHNT and FRNRAP. Here the CDR3 reads CASGLVTGRGYSVGQPQHF. In DNA, the CDR3 is TGTGCTAGTGGTTTGGTAACAGGCAGGGGATATTCGGTGGGTCAGCCCCAGCATTTT.

This clone was found once. The genes are TRBV6-6 and TRBJ1-1; TRBD1 aligns across 10 bases. CDR1 and CDR2 (germline): MNHNY, SVGAGI (reference sequence). The junction had 10 bases not matched to a gene; V was cut back by 5 bases and J by 1 base. The CDR3 is made up of 17 amino acids. The CDR3 region has the DNA TGTGCCAGCAGTCGACCCGGGACAGGGGCTGCGAACACTGAAGCTTTCTTT. This encodes CASSRPGTGAANTEAFF.

The chain joins TRBV24-1 to TRBJ1-6; D unresolved. Looked up from germline, CDR1 is KGHDR and CDR2 is SFDVKD. Trimming pared 4 bases from V and 8 bases from J, leaving 17 bases between. The CDR3 extends over 16 amino acids. The CDR3 here is CATSDFKTGLYSPLHF. For the CDR3, the DNA is TGTGCCACCAGTGACTTCAAAACTGGGCTCTATTCACCCCTCCACTTT.

The chain recombines TRBV10-3 with TRBJ2-7, with D possibly being TRBD1 (5 bases). Trimming took 7 bases from V and 2 from J, leaving 15 bases between them. Germline V CDR1 and CDR2: ENHRY, SYGVKD. The CDR3 totals 14 residues. CDR3 DNA: TGTGCCATCAAGTCACAGGCTACCACCTACGAGCAGTACTTC. It translates to CAIKSQATTYEQYF.

This sequence joins TRBV10-2 and TRBJ2-1; no firm D call. Germline CDR1 WSHSY, CDR2 SAAADI. The CDR3 is 15 amino acids. Trimming took 3 bases from V and 0 from J, leaving 9 bases between them. CDR3: CASSDTSYSYNEQFF. DNA for the CDR3: TGCGCCAGCAGTGATACTTCTTACTCCTACAATGAGCAGTTCTTC.

The V call is TRBV6-1, the J call TRBJ2-5; tentatively, D is TRBD2 (6 bases). Germline-derived CDR1 and CDR2 are MNHNS and SASEGT. Trimming took 1 base from V and 5 from J, leaving 11 bases between them. CDR3 length: 14 residues. CDR3 nucleotides: TGTGCCAGCAGTGAAGAAGTTGCGGGGGAGACCCAGTACTTC. This gives the protein CASSEEVAGETQYF.

The chain couples TRBV5-6 to TRBJ1-1, with D unclear. The V gene's germline CDR1 is SGHDT and CDR2 YYEEEE. The CDR3 is 14 amino acids. Trimming removed 4 bases from V and 0 bases from J, with 10 bases in between. The CDR3 region is CASSLYTMNTEAFF. The CDR3 DNA reads as TGTGCCAGCAGCCTTTACACCATGAACACTGAAGCTTTCTTT. Filled out from reference TRBV5-6 and TRBJ1-1, the complete variable domain reads DAGVTQSPTHLIKTRGQQVTLRCSPKSGHDTVSWYQQALGQGPQFIFQYYEEEERQRGNFPDRFSGHQFPNYSSELNVNALLLGDSALYLCASSLYTMNTEAFFGQGTRLTVV.

The chain uses TRBV9 and TRBJ2-3; 9 nucleotides align to TRBD2. CDR1 SGDLS and CDR2 YYNGEE come from the germline V gene. The V gene end was trimmed by 5 bases and the J gene end by 0 bases; junction bases not matched to a gene: 1. This CDR3 has 14 residues. In DNA, the CDR3 is TGTGCCAGCAGTACTAGCGGGAGCACAGATACGCAGTATTTT. It is translated as CASSTSGSTDTQYF.

The chain has TRBV2 and TRBJ2-5; the D gene is possibly TRBD2 (6 bases). The CDR3 covers 11 residues. V dropped 3 bases and J dropped 10 bases, with 9 bases sitting between them. Germline loops: CDR1 SNHLY, CDR2 FYNNEI. CDR3 in DNA: TGTGCCAGCAGTGAGTCGGGGGTCCAGTACTTC. It specifies CASSESGVQYF.